Described below is a single T cell receptor (beta chain) sequence and its context. What this receptor recognizes is not known. It has no much larger one-base neighbor in the sample; base qualities were not kept. The sample originates from a study of Ad26.COV2.S vaccination and SARS-CoV-2 variants (dated by TCRdb to the early 2020s). About the investigation overall: Donors in the vaccine arm were drawn from COV1001, a multicentre, randomized, double-blind, placebo-controlled phase I-IIa trial testing Ad26.COV2.S in healthy adults. TCRbeta repertoire sequencing served as the tool for gauging how specific and how broad the SARS-CoV-2-reactive T cell receptors were following Ad26.COV2.S vaccination. Ad26.COV2.S was administered intramuscularly at a dose of 5x10^10 or 1x10^11 viral particles, either as one shot or as two shots given 56 days apart. Participants in the trial were split at random into five groups of five each, receiving low-dose or high-dose Ad26.COV2.S once or twice, or else placebo on both occasions. A total of approximately 32 samples were included in the TCR-sequenced set, comprising around 19 Ad26.COV2.S vaccine recipients, 5 placebo recipients and 8 SARS-CoV-2 convalescent individuals. Investigators did not know the trial group allocation while performing experiments and assessing outcomes.

V lost 4 bases and J lost 3 bases, and the count of bases not matched to a germline gene is 11. The CDR3 covers 16 residues, taking in both the cysteine and the phenylalanine. Just the 48-base CDR3 DNA is kept, in frame starting at base 1. CDR1 SGHTA and CDR2 FQGNSA were looked up in the germline V gene. What the research found in general, with its limitations: According to the authors, total T cell responses may have been underestimated by the TCR breadth and depth analyses. Substantial breadth of spike-specific CD8+ and CD4+ T cell responses was reported after vaccination. Compared with placebo recipients, Ad26.COV2.S recipients showed higher spike-specific TCR breadth (P = 0.0014). Comparing responses between vaccine doses or regimens was not something the study was powered to do. Comparable non-spike TCR breadth was observed between vaccine and placebo recipients, consistent with only spike being contained in the vaccine.

The intended sense of this specimen's treatment or condition label: around 19 received Ad26.COV2.S at low or high dose, single or two shots; roughly five received placebo; per-sample allocation not given. Repertoires of vaccine and placebo recipients were sequenced from samples taken on day 63 after the first injection. In Cohort 1b, fewer than 30 adults aged 18-55 years were enrolled at a single site in Boston, USA, between 29 July and 7 August 2020. Ad26.COV2.S consisted of a replication-incompetent adenovirus type 26 vector by which a prefusion-stabilized SARS-CoV-2 spike protein from the original Wuhan strain was expressed. TCRbeta CDR3 regions were sequenced with the immunoSEQ Assay. After extraction, genomic DNA underwent amplification by bias-controlled multiplex PCR, followed by high-throughput sequencing. As for the original processing: Collapsing and filtering of sequences were performed to quantify the absolute abundance of each unique TCRbeta CDR3 region. T cell fraction was estimated by normalization of TCRbeta template counts to usable DNA, with usable DNA being measured through amplification of reference genes present in all nucleated cells. Repertoire TCRs were annotated as SARS-CoV-2-specific when V gene, CDR3 amino acid sequence and J gene were exactly matched to a known reactive TCR set. The reference SARS-CoV-2 TCR set was derived from MIRA and filtered for enrichment in COVID-19-positive ImmuneCODE repertoires, a step that removed public or cross-reactive TCRs. Drawing on the MIRA antigens, annotated TCRs were analysed further at the level of specific ORF or position within ORF. Depth was the summed frequency of annotated unique rearrangements, while breadth was defined as annotated unique rearrangements over total unique productive rearrangements. Two-sided Wilcoxon rank-sum tests were used to compare TCR breadth between groups. In TCRdb, the immuneACCESS table is reduced to in-frame sequences with V and J assigned. These tables do not hold every clone; where another copy was compared, an unresolved V gene accounts for under half, and the others remain unexplained. That table furnishes V, J and clone size, whereas the DNA furnished D and trimming. The sample table shows roughly 700,000 clones, and 89% are seen once. The ten largest clones capture approximately 1.5% of the sample.

This chain is built from TRBV7-2 and TRBJ1-2, and TRBD1 aligns with 7 junction nucleotides. The sequence was collected from a person between 18 and 65 years old who received the Ad26.COV2.S COVID-19 vaccine or a placebo. The sequenced sample was peripheral blood, obtained in a trial of Ad26.COV2.S vaccine versus placebo. The DNA sequence is TGTGCCAGCAGCTATACCCCCGGGACAGCTTACTATGGCTACACCTTC. Its translation reads: CASSYTPGTAYYGYTF.